These T cell receptor beta chains were read from a single sample in a study of cytomegalovirus exposure and HLA in healthy donors. The protocol was immunoSEQ multiplex PCR, while the TCRdb copy is restricted to in-frame clones and leaves out a portion. The sample lists about 120,000 clones, 77% occurring once. Sequenced input: PBMCs. The receptors come from a man aged 35 to 55 in good health and CMV-seropositive. Each CDR3 is given with its conserved first and last residue. The D gene is left open where the match is weak. Clone sizes are given selectively: once, few, many, or a class where the clone is expanded.

len | j_gene | v_gene | abundance | d_gene | CDR3aa | CDR3nt
17 | TRBJ2-4 | TRBV7-7 | NA | TRBD1 | CASSFRDRSLAKNIQYF | TGTGCTAGCAGCTTCCGGGACAGGAGTCTAGCCAAAAACATTCAGTACTTC
15 | TRBJ1-6 | TRBV19 | NA | NA | CASSIAQSYNSPLHF | TGTGCCAGTAGTATAGCGCAGTCCTATAATTCACCCCTCCACTTT
14 | TRBJ2-7 | TRBV5-1 | NA | NA | CASSSTGTHYEQYF | TGCGCCAGCAGCTCCACCGGGACACACTACGAGCAGTACTTC
12 | TRBJ2-3 | TRBV7-9 | NA | NA | CSSRGGADTQYF | TGTTCCAGCAGAGGGGGAGCAGATACGCAGTATTTT
15 | TRBJ2-2 | TRBV4-2 | NA | NA | CASSQDSEGAGELFF | TGTGCCAGCAGCCAAGATAGCGAGGGGGCCGGGGAGCTGTTTTTT
18 | TRBJ2-6 | TRBV5-6 | few | TRBD1 | CASSLMGQGYSGANGLTF | TGTGCCAGCAGCTTGATGGGACAGGGATACTCTGGGGCCAACGGCCTGACTTTC
16 | TRBJ2-7 | TRBV19 | NA | TRBD1 | CASSERDRGKAYEQYF | TGTGCCAGTAGTGAGCGGGACAGGGGGAAGGCCTACGAGCAGTACTTC
14 | TRBJ2-1 | TRBV13 | NA | TRBD1 | CASSGTEGYNEQFF | TGTGCCAGCAGCGGGACAGAGGGCTACAATGAGCAGTTCTTC
15 | TRBJ2-5 | TRBV5-1 | NA | TRBD1 | CASSFLQGAGETQYF | TGCGCCAGCAGCTTCCTACAGGGGGCCGGGGAGACCCAGTACTTC
12 | TRBJ1-1 | TRBV5-1 | NA | NA | CASSLPGTEAFF | TGCGCCAGCAGCTTGCCGGGGACTGAAGCTTTCTTT
16 | TRBJ2-7 | TRBV4-1 | NA | TRBD2 | CASSHALGGEGYEQYF | TGCGCCAGCAGCCACGCCCTGGGAGGGGAAGGCTACGAGCAGTACTTC
15 | TRBJ2-7 | TRBV7-7 | NA | TRBD1 | CASSARDRGKYEQYF | TGTGCTAGCAGCGCCCGGGACAGGGGAAAATACGAGCAGTACTTC
15 | TRBJ2-7 | TRBV27 | NA | TRBD1 | CASSQRQGFTSEQYF | TGTGCCAGCAGTCAACGACAGGGGTTCACCTCCGAGCAGTACTTC
16 | TRBJ1-3 | TRBV7-2 | NA | NA | CASSLVAISSGNTIYF | TGTGCCAGCAGCTTAGTCGCGATTAGCTCTGGAAACACCATATATTTT
13 | TRBJ1-1 | TRBV2 | NA | NA | CARRQVGNTEAFF | TGTGCCAGAAGACAGGTTGGGAACACTGAAGCTTTCTTT
15 | TRBJ2-5 | TRBV7-9 | NA | TRBD2 | CASRGRGAPQETQYF | TGTGCCAGCCGGGGGAGGGGTGCTCCACAAGAGACCCAGTACTTC
15 | TRBJ1-1 | TRBV5-5 | NA | NA | CASSLTGGTNTEAFF | TGTGCCAGCAGCTTGACAGGCGGGACGAACACTGAAGCTTTCTTT
14 | TRBJ1-1 | TRBV18 | once | NA | CASSPLTRDTEAFF | TGTGCCAGCTCACCACTTACCAGGGACACTGAAGCTTTCTTT
15 | TRBJ1-5 | TRBV5-1 | NA | NA | CASSLQGSQGQPQHF | TGCGCCAGCAGCTTACAGGGAAGCCAGGGACAGCCCCAGCATTTT
15 | TRBJ2-6 | TRBV7-6 | NA | NA | CASSLNRAGANVLTF | TGTGCCAGCAGCTTAAACAGGGCCGGGGCCAACGTCCTGACTTTC
15 | TRBJ1-6 | TRBV19 | NA | NA | CASSIDGGLGSPLHF | TGTGCCAGTAGTATAGACGGAGGCCTCGGGTCACCCCTCCACTTT
15 | TRBJ2-1 | TRBV11-2 | NA | NA | CASSRRTKPCREQFF | TGTGCCAGCAGCCGCAGGACTAAGCCGTGTCGGGAGCAGTTCTTC
13 | TRBJ2-7 | TRBV5-4 | once | NA | CASSAPGTLEQYF | TGTGCCAGCAGCGCACCCGGGACACTCGAGCAGTACTTC
15 | TRBJ1-2 | TRBV11-1 | NA | NA | CASSSAGTLDYGYTF | TGTGCCAGCAGCTCTGCAGGGACTTTAGACTATGGCTACACCTTC
14 | TRBJ2-5 | TRBV5-4 | NA | TRBD1 | CASSVPGGAETQYF | TGTGCCAGCAGCGTGCCAGGGGGCGCCGAGACCCAGTACTTC
15 | TRBJ2-2 | TRBV11-2 | few | TRBD1 | CASSPPGQGAGELFF | TGTGCCAGCAGCCCACCGGGACAGGGGGCGGGGGAGCTGTTTTTT
14 | TRBJ2-3 | TRBV18 | NA | TRBD1 | CASSPRQGSDTQYF | TGTGCCAGCTCACCACGACAGGGGTCAGATACGCAGTATTTT
20 | TRBJ1-1 | TRBV27 | NA | TRBD1 | CASSFSGTGGPNLMNTEAFF | TGTGCCAGCAGTTTCTCCGGGACAGGCGGGCCCAACCTCATGAACACTGAAGCTTTCTTT
14 | TRBJ1-5 | TRBV7-9 | NA | NA | CASSFSGLHQPQHF | TGTGCCAGCAGCTTTTCGGGACTCCATCAGCCCCAGCATTTT
16 | TRBJ2-1 | TRBV4-1 | NA | TRBD2 | CASSQVSTSELDEQFF | TGCGCCAGCAGCCAAGTATCAACTAGCGAGTTAGATGAGCAGTTCTTC
16 | TRBJ1-2 | TRBV7-8 | NA | TRBD1 | CASSSSRLRQGPGYTF | TGTGCCAGCAGCTCGTCACGTCTTCGACAGGGACCTGGCTACACCTTC
13 | TRBJ2-5 | TRBV9 | NA | NA | CASSPVRGFAQYF | TGTGCCAGCAGCCCCGTACGGGGATTCGCCCAGTACTTC
15 | TRBJ2-3 | TRBV2 | NA | TRBD1 | CASKNRGEGTDTQYF | TGTGCCAGCAAGAACAGGGGAGAAGGCACAGATACGCAGTATTTT
13 | TRBJ2-5 | TRBV7-3 | NA | NA | CASSPTVQETQYF | TGTGCCAGCAGCCCGACAGTCCAAGAGACCCAGTACTTC
15 | TRBJ2-3 | TRBV27 | few | NA | CASSLFTRYTDTQYF | TGTGCCAGCAGTTTATTTACACGATACACAGATACGCAGTATTTT
14 | TRBJ2-5 | TRBV11-3 | NA | TRBD2 | CASSLSSGGETQYF | TGTGCCAGCAGCTTATCTTCGGGGGGAGAGACCCAGTACTTC
14 | TRBJ1-1 | TRBV9 | once | TRBD1 | CASSVTTGGRGAFF | TGTGCCAGCAGCGTAACGACAGGGGGTCGGGGAGCTTTCTTT
15 | TRBJ2-2 | TRBV5-1 | NA | NA | CASSLAWTAAGELFF | TGCGCCAGCAGCTTGGCTTGGACAGCCGCCGGGGAGCTGTTTTTT
13 | TRBJ2-3 | TRBV5-1 | NA | TRBD2 | CASSLELAGEQYF | TGCGCCAGCAGCTTGGAGCTAGCGGGGGAGCAGTATTTT
16 | TRBJ2-1 | TRBV4-1 | NA | TRBD2 | CASRPTSGGASSEQFF | TGCGCCAGCAGACCAACTAGCGGGGGGGCCAGTTCTGAGCAGTTCTTC
13 | TRBJ1-1 | TRBV6-5 | NA | TRBD1 | CASSLGTENKAFF | TGTGCCAGCAGTTTGGGGACAGAGAATAAGGCTTTCTTT
16 | TRBJ1-2 | TRBV5-6 | NA | NA | CASSSGGPIGFYGYTF | TGTGCCAGCAGCTCGGGTGGCCCCATTGGCTTTTATGGCTACACCTTC
21 | TRBJ2-5 | TRBV14 | NA | TRBD2 | CASSQGAFFGAGLADQETQYF | TGTGCCAGCAGCCAAGGAGCCTTCTTTGGCGCGGGACTAGCGGACCAAGAGACCCAGTACTTC
14 | TRBJ1-3 | TRBV13 | NA | NA | CASSLAQTQNTIYF | TGTGCCAGCAGCTTAGCCCAGACTCAAAACACCATATATTTT
17 | TRBJ1-3 | TRBV4-3 | NA | NA | CASSQDVAASSGNTIYF | TGCGCCAGCAGCCAAGACGTAGCCGCGAGCTCTGGAAACACCATATATTTT
15 | TRBJ2-5 | TRBV10-3 | once | NA | CAISEFDSRRETQYF | TGTGCCATCAGTGAGTTTGACAGCAGAAGGGAGACCCAGTACTTC
15 | TRBJ1-6 | TRBV18 | NA | NA | CASSPQQEYNSPLHF | TGTGCCAGCTCACCTCAACAGGAGTATAATTCACCCCTCCACTTT
14 | TRBJ2-3 | TRBV7-9 | NA | TRBD1 | CASNLDRNVATQYF | TGTGCCAGCAATTTGGACAGGAACGTTGCTACGCAGTATTTT
16 | TRBJ1-3 | TRBV7-9 | once | TRBD1 | CSSSLLTGSAGNTIYF | TGTTCCAGCAGCTTATTGACAGGGAGCGCTGGAAACACCATATATTTT
16 | TRBJ1-5 | TRBV7-2 | NA | NA | CASTLTGFGSNQPQHF | TGTGCCAGCACCCTGACCGGGTTTGGAAGCAATCAGCCCCAGCATTTT
15 | TRBJ1-4 | TRBV28 | NA | NA | CASSPSGGLNEKLFF | TGTGCCAGCAGTCCCTCGGGGGGCCTTAATGAAAAACTGTTTTTT
16 | TRBJ2-7 | TRBV5-6 | NA | TRBD1 | CASSSLGGPPTYEQYF | TGTGCCAGCAGCTCGTTAGGGGGCCCGCCAACCTACGAGCAGTACTTC
16 | TRBJ2-4 | TRBV6-1 | NA | TRBD2 | CASSVTSGGAGNIQYF | TGTGCCAGCAGTGTTACTAGCGGGGGGGCCGGAAACATTCAGTACTTC
15 | TRBJ1-1 | TRBV7-9 | few | NA | CASSLLAWGDTEAFF | TGTGCCAGCAGCTTGTTGGCTTGGGGGGACACTGAAGCTTTCTTT